This T cell receptor beta chain comes out of a study of blood T cell repertoires in COVID-19. Trimming pared 0 bases from V and 8 bases from J, leaving 8 bases between. The germline V gene has CDR1 SGHDN and CDR2 FVKESK. The CDR3 covers 14 residues. Generated by immunoSEQ multiplex PCR, the TCRdb table keeps only in-frame clones and is missing some. The sample yields roughly 190,000 clones, approximately 86% seen once. The sample was peripheral blood. The rearrangement links TRBV14 to TRBJ1-6; D remains unclear. This TCR came from a man aged 25 to 40 with acute or convalescent COVID-19. This CDR3 is CASSQDLLYSPLHF. The CDR3 DNA is TGTGCCAGCAGCCAAGACCTACTTTATTCACCCCTCCACTTT. The variable domain in full, with the rest retrieved from reference TRBV14 and TRBJ1-6, is EAGVTQFPSHSVIEKGQTVTLRCDPISGHDNLYWYRRVMGKEIKFLLHFVKESKQDESGMPNNRFLAERTGGTYSTLKVQPAELEDSGVYFCASSQDLLYSPLHFGNGTRLTVT.